This is a list of T cell receptor beta chains from one sample in a study of blood T cell repertoires in COVID-19. Generated by immunoSEQ multiplex PCR, the TCRdb table keeps only in-frame clones and is missing some. The data show about 210,000 clones, over 80% seen once. Source material: peripheral blood. These receptors were collected from a woman in her sixties with COVID-19, enrolled during active disease. The CDR3 runs from the conserved cysteine through the conserved F or W. A D gene is named only where the DNA matches it firmly. Not every row has a clone size; where given, it reads once, few, many or a size class.

J gene,D gene,clone size,V gene,CDR3 protein,CDR3 DNA
TRBJ2-2,.,.,TRBV4-1,CASSQRGVSGSGELFF,TGCGCCAGCAGCCAGAGGGGGGTTAGCGGGTCCGGGGAGCTGTTTTTT
TRBJ2-1,.,few,TRBV7-7,CASSSATPGTSYNEQFF,TGTGCTAGCAGCTCCGCTACCCCCGGGACTTCCTACAATGAGCAGTTCTTC
TRBJ2-7,.,.,TRBV7-8,CASSLGRVHEQYF,TGTGCCAGCAGCTTAGGCAGGGTCCACGAGCAGTACTTC
TRBJ2-2,TRBD1,once,TRBV6-6,CASSYGQGDTGELFF,TGTGCCAGCAGTTACGGACAGGGGGACACCGGGGAGCTGTTTTTT
TRBJ2-6,TRBD1,.,TRBV19,CASSPSRDRGISGANVLTF,TGTGCCAGTAGTCCCTCCCGGGACAGGGGTATAAGTGGGGCCAACGTCCTGACTTTC
TRBJ1-6,.,.,TRBV4-3,CASSQERTTGGRDSPLHF,TGCGCCAGCAGCCAAGAACGAACGACAGGCGGTCGGGATTCACCCCTCCACTTT
TRBJ1-1,.,.,TRBV18,CASSPRRGDTEAFF,TGTGCCAGCTCACCCCGACGGGGGGACACTGAAGCTTTCTTT
TRBJ2-1,TRBD1,few,TRBV29-1,CSVARQGLGEQFF,TGCAGCGTTGCGAGACAGGGTTTGGGTGAGCAGTTCTTC
TRBJ2-7,TRBD1,.,TRBV5-1,CASSSPGQGAHEQYF,TGCGCCAGCAGCTCTCCCGGACAGGGTGCCCACGAGCAGTACTTC
TRBJ1-3,.,.,TRBV19,CASTQDSSGWNTIYF,TGTGCCTCAACCCAGGACAGCTCTGGATGGAACACCATATATTTT
TRBJ1-2,TRBD1,once,TRBV7-9,CASSRGQDQNYGYTF,TGTGCCAGCAGCCGAGGACAGGACCAAAACTATGGCTACACCTTC
TRBJ2-7,TRBD1,.,TRBV4-1,CASSRDRDYEQYF,TGCGCCAGCAGCCGGGACAGGGACTACGAGCAGTACTTC
TRBJ1-1,.,.,TRBV28,CASSFPRGAGTEAFF,TGTGCCAGCAGTTTCCCCCGGGGGGCAGGGACTGAAGCTTTCTTT
TRBJ2-3,.,few,TRBV12-3/TRBV12-4,CASSLIGDTQYF,TGTGCCAGCAGTTTAATCGGGGATACGCAGTATTTT
TRBJ2-5,.,.,TRBV7-2,CASSFGDLLKETQYF,TGTGCCAGCAGCTTCGGGGACTTGTTAAAAGAGACCCAGTACTTC
TRBJ2-5,.,.,TRBV5-1,CASSSEGRNQETQYF,TGCGCCAGCAGCTCCGAGGGGAGGAATCAAGAGACCCAGTACTTC
TRBJ2-1,.,.,TRBV19,CASTRTGLLDEQFF,TGTGCCAGTACCAGGACCGGGCTACTAGATGAGCAGTTCTTC
TRBJ2-7,TRBD1,.,TRBV6-5,CASRDRAPGEQYF,TGTGCCAGCAGGGACAGGGCCCCCGGCGAGCAGTACTTC
TRBJ2-5,.,.,TRBV5-4,CASSLSPQETQYF,TGTGCCAGCAGCCTTTCCCCGCAAGAGACCCAGTACTTC
TRBJ1-6,TRBD1,.,TRBV5-4,CASRAGTGVSNSPLHF,TGTGCCAGCAGAGCCGGGACAGGGGTTAGCAATTCACCCCTCCACTTT
TRBJ2-7,.,.,TRBV5-8,CASSLSWGLASSYEQYF,TGTGCCAGCAGCTTAAGTTGGGGCCTCGCAAGCTCCTACGAGCAGTACTTC
TRBJ2-3,.,.,TRBV27,CASSLFQMSTDTQYF,TGTGCCAGCAGTTTATTCCAGATGAGCACAGATACGCAGTATTTT
TRBJ1-1,.,.,TRBV12-5,CASRARGGTEAFF,TGTGCTAGTAGGGCTAGGGGAGGAACTGAAGCTTTCTTT
TRBJ2-1,TRBD2,few,TRBV6-1,CASSVFRGVGTTLSNEQFF,TGTGCCAGCAGTGTTTTTAGGGGAGTAGGGACTACTTTATCAAATGAGCAGTTCTTC
TRBJ1-1,.,.,TRBV4-1,CASSQDNEPPMNTEAFF,TGCGCCAGCAGCCAAGACAATGAGCCACCCATGAACACTGAAGCTTTCTTT
TRBJ2-5,TRBD2,.,TRBV28,CASSLTSGGAGETQYF,TGTGCCAGCAGTTTAACTAGCGGGGGGGCCGGGGAGACCCAGTACTTC
TRBJ1-1,.,.,TRBV19,CASTIRLNTEAFF,TGTGCCAGTACTATCAGGCTAAACACTGAAGCTTTCTTT
TRBJ2-1,TRBD2,few,TRBV5-1,CASSGGTTPSNEQFF,TGCGCCAGCAGCGGCGGGACTACCCCTTCCAATGAGCAGTTCTTC
TRBJ1-1,.,.,TRBV5-4,CASNVDHVGGDTEAFF,TGTGCCAGCAACGTCGACCACGTCGGGGGTGACACTGAAGCTTTCTTT
TRBJ1-2,.,.,TRBV10-2,CASSESAGQPSGYTF,TGCGCCAGCAGTGAGTCGGCAGGACAGCCTAGTGGCTACACCTTC
TRBJ1-5,.,few,TRBV10-3,CAISESAGNQPQHF,TGTGCCATCAGTGAGTCCGCGGGAAATCAGCCCCAGCATTTT
TRBJ2-3,TRBD2,.,TRBV27,CATGSLAGRDTQYF,TGTGCCACCGGCTCGCTAGCGGGAAGAGATACGCAGTATTTT
TRBJ2-2,TRBD1,.,TRBV5-6,CASSSQTGGTRGELFF,TGTGCCAGCAGCAGTCAAACAGGGGGCACCAGGGGGGAGCTGTTTTTT
TRBJ2-1,.,.,TRBV19,CASSGGGRVNYNEQFF,TGTGCCAGTAGTGGGGGGGGCAGGGTTAACTACAATGAGCAGTTCTTC
TRBJ1-6,.,.,TRBV7-9,CASSLQGNSPLHF,TGTGCCAGCAGCTTACAGGGGAATTCACCCCTCCACTTT
TRBJ1-4,.,.,TRBV2,CASIRRQLGEKLFF,TGTGCCAGCATTAGGCGGCAGTTGGGTGAAAAACTGTTTTTT
TRBJ1-1,.,.,TRBV19,CASSRPRTFLNTEAFF,TGTGCCAGTAGCCGCCCGCGGACATTTCTGAACACTGAAGCTTTCTTT
TRBJ2-3,TRBD1,.,TRBV7-9,CASSSRVGTGTDTQYF,TGTGCCAGCAGCTCTAGGGTAGGGACAGGCACAGATACGCAGTATTTT
TRBJ1-1,.,.,TRBV11-1,CASSLRRETEAFF,TGTGCCAGCAGCTTAAGGAGGGAAACTGAAGCTTTCTTT
TRBJ1-5,.,.,TRBV28,CASTPSARSNQPQHF,TGTGCCAGCACCCCATCCGCCCGGAGCAATCAGCCCCAGCATTTT
TRBJ2-1,.,.,TRBV5-4,CASGNLGSYNEQFF,TGTGCCAGCGGAAATCTAGGCTCCTACAATGAGCAGTTCTTC
TRBJ2-7,TRBD2,.,TRBV5-4,CASSRTGLAGVEQYF,TGTGCCAGCAGCAGAACGGGACTAGCGGGAGTCGAGCAGTACTTC
TRBJ1-5,TRBD1,few,TRBV27,CASSLRAGGINQPQHF,TGTGCCAGCAGTTTGCGGGCAGGGGGGATCAATCAGCCCCAGCATTTT
TRBJ1-1,TRBD1,.,TRBV5-1,CASSLGQGGNTEAFF,TGCGCCAGCAGCCTGGGACAGGGAGGGAACACTGAAGCTTTCTTT
TRBJ2-7,TRBD2,.,TRBV3-1/TRBV3-2,CASSLGLAWYEQYF,TGTGCCAGCAGCCTCGGACTAGCGTGGTACGAGCAGTACTTC
TRBJ2-5,TRBD1,.,TRBV18,CASSPLGTAQETQYF,TGTGCCAGCTCACCACTTGGGACAGCCCAAGAGACCCAGTACTTC
TRBJ2-3,TRBD2,.,TRBV28,CASSSPSGGRDTQYF,TGTGCCAGCAGTTCCCCCAGCGGGGGAAGAGATACGCAGTATTTT
TRBJ1-6,TRBD1,once,TRBV5-1,CASSAGPAGTGMSPLHF,TGCGCCAGCAGCGCGGGACCCGCCGGGACAGGGATGTCACCCCTCCACTTT
TRBJ2-1,.,.,TRBV19,CASSIDPGVNNEQFF,TGTGCCAGTAGTATAGACCCCGGAGTGAACAATGAGCAGTTCTTC